A single T cell receptor beta chain is shown here with its context. Its antigen is unidentified. The data stem from a study of CD8 T cells in Susac syndrome. Study as a whole: When their blood was taken, the Susac syndrome patients had either not yet had any therapy, were taking corticosteroids, or were taking intravenous immunoglobulin alone. Broader study findings: The total CD8+ repertoires contained roughly 17 Susac-specific public clones, and the CD8+ TEMRA repertoires contained four to six.

CD8+ and CD4+ T cells taken from blood had their TCR beta sequenced. Random hexamers served to reverse transcribe about 0.5 to 1 ug RNA. Amplification of TCR beta CDR3 was carried out by immunoSEQ multiplex PCR, which covered 54 Vbeta and 13 Jbeta segments. TCRdb called the immunoSEQ multiplex PCR reads again in MiXCR, with one record for every CDR3 protein. The data show approximately 80,000 distinct CDR3 sequences, roughly 95% seen once. Germline CDR1 MNHEY, CDR2 SMNVEV (reference sequence). The CDR3 loop spans 15 amino acids. Between the trimmed V and J ends, which lost 5 bases and 5 bases, there was a span of 16 bases.

The receptor was isolated from a human donor with Susac syndrome. The sample comprised CD8+ T cells from PBMCs. V usage is TRBV27 and J usage is TRBJ2-1; tentative D call: TRBD1 (6 bases). CDR3 nucleotides: TGTGCCAGCAGTCCCAGGACAGCTCCGAACAATGAGCAGTTCTTC. This translates into CASSPRTAPNNEQFF.